This T cell receptor (beta chain) was profiled in a study of cytomegalovirus exposure and HLA in healthy donors. Whole-study results and caveats: The investigators catalogued under 200 TCR beta chains as cytomegalovirus-associated.

A multiplex PCR was run with 60 Vbeta primers and 13 Jbeta primers. Data came from immunoSEQ multiplex PCR; TCRdb stores just in-frame clones and leaves some out. Among about 130,000 clones, around 80% were seen once, and the ten largest hold approximately 5%. Worth noting for this clone: Its antigen is currently unknown.

The CDR3 is 15 residues long. Per germline, CDR1 LNHNV and CDR2 YYDKDF (reference sequence). Deletions cut 0 bases from V and 4 bases from J, with 12 bases between. Sequenced material: PBMCs. The chain has TRBV15 and TRBJ1-2; perhaps TRBD1 as D (6 bases). The TCR originated in a man younger than 45 in good health and CMV-seronegative. In nucleotides, the CDR3 is TGTGCCACCAGCAGAGATCCAGGACAGCCCTATGGCTACACCTTC. It codes for CATSRDPGQPYGYTF.